Sequencing of this TCR beta chain was carried out in a study of graft-versus-host responses after intestinal transplantation. Across the study: Grafts that recipients had were multivisceral, liver-intestinal, or isolated intestinal transplants. Anti-thymocyte globulin induction was given to all recipients, followed by tacrolimus and steroids for around three years.

This CDR3 has 15 residues. V shed 2 bases and J 2 bases; nucleotides not matched to a gene: 6. Per the germline V gene, CDR1 is SGHRS and CDR2 is YFSETQ. With respect to this clone: The antigen is unknown.

Whole-study results and caveats: The authors found GvH clones in recipient marrow, some appearing first in ileum or blood. Patients who carried graft-donor T cell macrochimerism also had high graft-versus-host to host-versus-graft clonal ratios in their allografts.

Only in-frame clones appear in the TCRdb table, and some are missing; sequencing was by immunoSEQ multiplex PCR. The profile shows 99,000 or so clones, roughly 83% of them singletons. V gene TRBV5-1 combines with J gene TRBJ2-7, with 8 positions matching TRBD2. This clonotype originated in a human patient who received an intestinal transplant, so some T cells may come from the graft donor. Sample: PBMCs, taken 255 days after intestinal transplant. The CDR3 coding sequence is TGCGCCAGCAGCTTTGCGGGAGGTCGTCCCTACGAGCAGTACTTC. This sequence encodes CASSFAGGRPYEQYF. The full variable domain, rest sourced from reference TRBV5-1 and TRBJ2-7, is KAGVTQTPRYLIKTRGQQVTLSCSPISGHRSVSWYQQTPGQGLQFLFEYFSETQRNKGNFPGRFSGRQFSNSRSEMNVSTLELGDSALYLCASSFAGGRPYEQYFGPGTRLTVT.